Following are 3 T cell receptor beta chains from one sample sequenced in a study of cytomegalovirus exposure and HLA in healthy donors. With 60 Vbeta and 13 Jbeta primers, the PCR was carried out. TCRdb keeps only in-frame clones here, not all; method: immunoSEQ multiplex PCR. The sample includes 150,000 or so clones, roughly three quarters seen only once; the top ten take 9.5% to 15%. Specimen: PBMCs. The receptors were sampled from a man aged 25-45 years in good health and CMV-seropositive.

This chain joins TRBV11-2 and TRBJ2-1; the match to TRBD1 covers 8 bases. The CDR3 loop spans 12 amino acids. Per the germline V gene, CDR1 is SGHAT and CDR2 is FQNNGV. With V trimmed by 5 bases and J by 8 bases, 2 bases remained unmatched. CDR3 protein: CASSVTGDEQFF. The CDR3 bases are TGTGCCAGCAGCGTGACAGGGGATGAGCAGTTCTTC.

The V call is TRBV6-1, the J call TRBJ1-2; 7 bases line up with TRBD1. Germline V CDR1 and CDR2: MNHNS, SASEGT. Losses at the gene ends were 1 base for V and 0 bases for J; bases not matched to a gene: 8. The CDR3 totals 17 residues. In DNA, the CDR3 is TGTGCCAGCAGTGAAGGAGCAGGGGGGCCCTCTAACTATGGCTACACCTTC. It codes for CASSEGAGGPSNYGYTF.

Concerning this clone: Additional DNA sequences in this sample encode the identical CDR3. The rearrangement uses TRBV28 and TRBJ1-4; no clear D. The CDR3 length is 11 residues. V lost 2 bases and J lost 8, with 3 bases in between. The germline V gene encodes CDR1 MDHEN and CDR2 SYDVKM. CDR3 sequence (DNA): TGTGCCAGCAGTTTAAGCGAAAAACTGTTTTTT. Encoded protein: CASSLSEKLFF.